This TCR beta chain was retrieved from a study of beta chain features in type 1 diabetes. Study at large: Taken together, all samples contributed around 100,000,000 examined sorted cells. Broader study findings: When Type 1 diabetes patients were examined, their TCRB CDR3s proved moderately but significantly shorter in all four CD4+ subsets. Patients with type 1 diabetes carried fewer insertions and had more deletions at their VDJ junctions.

Sorting of CD4+ naive, central memory, regulatory and stem cell-like memory cells was performed via CD45RO/CCR7/CD25/CD127/CD95/CD27. Note on this clone: Its antigen is unknown.

V lost 0 bases to trimming and J lost 6 bases, with 12 bases between them. The length of the CDR3 is 15 residues. Germline V gene sequence: CDR1 SNHLY, CDR2 FYNNEI. All of the isolated RNA was reverse transcribed, so expressed TCRB transcripts were sequenced. Reads from naive, central memory and regulatory T cell samples averaged about 3.8 million. TCRdb keeps only in-frame clones here, not all; method: immunoSEQ multiplex PCR. This table has around 650,000 clones, around 11% appearing once. Sample: naive CD4+ T cells from blood. V is TRBV2 and J is TRBJ1-5; D unclear. The clonotype was recovered from a man in his thirties or forties with type 1 diabetes. CDR3 sequence: CASSEALQRGQPQHF. CDR3 nucleotide sequence: TGTGCCAGCAGTGAAGCCTTACAACGGGGTCAGCCCCAGCATTTT.